The rows below give T cell receptor beta chains drawn from one sample of a study of metastatic and nonmetastatic thyroid tumors. From the PCR reads, TCRdb re-called clones with MiXCR. The table lists about 27,000 clones, roughly 17% of them singletons. Source material: blood. The receptors originated from a male donor with papillary thyroid cancer or a benign thyroid nodule (not recorded which). Some clones in this sample may be carry-over from other donors' samples. The CDR3 runs from the conserved cysteine through the conserved F or W. The D gene is left open where the match is weak. The listing skips clone size in some rows; elsewhere it reads once, few, many or a size class.

>TRBJ2-7|TRBV28|-|few
CASSSRGWGEQYF
TGTGCCAGCAGTTCTAGGGGTTGGGGCGAGCAGTACTTC
>TRBJ1-1|TRBV5-1|-|-
CASSLDFTEAFF
TGCGCCAGCAGCTTGGATTTCACTGAAGCTTTCTTT
>TRBJ2-1|TRBV6-2/TRBV6-3|-|-
CASSYNQGGRTYYNEQFF
TGTGCCAGCAGTTACAACCAGGGGGGTCGGACTTACTACAATGAGCAGTTCTTC
>TRBJ2-7|TRBV5-1|-|-
CASSIGLPPYEQYF
TGCGCCAGCAGCATTGGACTACCTCCCTACGAGCAGTACTTC
>TRBJ1-1|TRBV7-6|-|-
CASSLSVRNRAFF
TGTGCCAGCAGCTTATCAGTCCGTAATCGGGCTTTCTTT
>TRBJ2-2|TRBV29-1|TRBD1|many
CSVMGQGVYGELFF
TGCAGCGTGATGGGACAGGGGGTGTACGGGGAGCTGTTTTTT
>TRBJ1-5|TRBV2|TRBD1|-
CASSDASGQIIAGNQPQHF
TGTGCCAGCAGTGACGCTTCGGGACAGATAATTGCTGGCAATCAGCCCCAGCATTTT
>TRBJ2-2|TRBV6-5|TRBD2|many
CASSYSGGLAGTGELFF
TGTGCCAGCAGTTACTCAGGGGGACTAGCGGGAACCGGGGAGCTGTTTTTT
>TRBJ1-2|TRBV12-3/TRBV12-4|-|many
CASSLGGIYGYTF
TGTGCCAGCAGCCTCGGAGGGATCTATGGCTACACCTTC
>TRBJ1-2|TRBV18|TRBD1|-
CASSPGQGASGYTF
TGTGCCAGCTCACCAGGACAGGGGGCGAGTGGCTACACCTTC
>TRBJ2-5|TRBV11-2|TRBD2|many
CASSLGSLAGHQETQYF
TGTGCCAGCAGCTTAGGGTCACTAGCGGGACACCAAGAGACCCAGTACTTC
>TRBJ1-2|TRBV6-6|-|many
CASSYSAYGWGYTF
TGTGCCAGCAGTTACTCCGCGTATGGTTGGGGCTACACCTTC
>TRBJ2-3|TRBV6-1|-|many
CASSENFDTQYF
TGTGCCAGCAGTGAAAACTTTGATACGCAGTATTTT
>TRBJ1-5|TRBV5-1|-|many
CASSLAANQPQHF
TGCGCCAGCAGCTTGGCCGCAAATCAGCCCCAGCATTTT
>TRBJ1-6|TRBV11-3|-|many
CASSQLSGDDSPLHF
TGTGCCAGCAGTCAACTGTCAGGAGATGATTCACCCCTCCACTTT
>TRBJ2-7|TRBV5-1|TRBD2|many
CASSRGLAGGPEQYF
TGCGCCAGCAGCCGGGGACTAGCGGGAGGGCCGGAGCAGTACTTC
>TRBJ2-7|TRBV5-5|TRBD1|many
CASSWDRGSGEQYF
TGTGCCAGCAGCTGGGACAGGGGCTCGGGGGAGCAGTACTTC